The 5 T cell receptor beta chains presented below share a single source sample, sequenced in a study of vaccination and CD4 T cells after COVID-19. Treatment defined: approximately nine-day PBMC culture with coronavirus spike peptide pools or control peptides (ViraFEST assay). The unexposed donor provided CD4+ T cells, which were taken before the COVID-19 pandemic (2011-2018). The antigens for these receptors are not known. An Oncomine TCR Beta short-read assay was used to sequence the DNA from cultured CD4+ T cells. TCRdb itself ran the PCR reads through MiXCR, one entry per CDR3 protein. The sample holds around 8,000 distinct CDR3 sequences, roughly 36% seen once. Sample: CD4+ T cells from blood, cultured in vitro. These receptors all come from a human donor in good health.

This clonotype was seen only a few times. The chain couples TRBV6-2 or TRBV6-3 to TRBJ2-1; 8 bases are a match to TRBD1. CDR1 is MNHEY, CDR2 SVGEGT, per germline. Trimming removed 9 bases from V and 8 bases from J; junction bases left unmatched: 18. This CDR3 region has 16 residues. Here the CDR3 DNA reads TGTGCCAGTAAACGACTCCGACAGGGGATGTACGATGAGCAGTTCTTC. Amino acids: CASKRLRQGMYDEQFF.

This clonotype turned up a few times. V is TRBV27 and J is TRBJ2-7; D gene unclear. This CDR3 spans 16 amino acids. Germline V CDR1 and CDR2: MNHEY, SMNVEV (reference sequence). The ends were cut back, 2 bases at V and 0 bases at J, with 14 bases in the middle. CDR3 nucleotides: TGTGCCAGCAGTTTAGTGGCAGATTTACGCTCCTACGAGCAGTACTTC. The encoded protein is CASSLVADLRSYEQYF.

In this sample, this clonotype turned up a few times. As DNA, the CDR3 is TGTGCCAGCAGTGAAGTGGGAGTGCGAGCAGATACGCAGTATTTT. Protein product: CASSEVGVRADTQYF. The rearrangement joins TRBV6-1 to TRBJ2-3, with D perhaps TRBD2 (5 bases). Looked up from germline, CDR1 is MNHNS and CDR2 is SASEGT. This CDR3 is 15 amino acids long. With 1 base removed from V and 4 bases from J, the gap between germline ends came to 12 bases.

The chain carries TRBV5-6 and TRBJ2-3; D may be TRBD1 (6 bases). The germline V and J ends were trimmed by 4 bases and 0 bases, with 12 bases remaining between them. This CDR3 contains 15 residues. Germline CDR1 is SGHDT and CDR2 is YYEEEE. In nucleotides, the CDR3 is TGTGCCAGCAGCGGGGGCAGTTCTAGCACAGATACGCAGTATTTT. Amino acids: CASSGGSSSTDTQYF.

This chain connects TRBV21-1 to TRBJ2-7; TRBD1, the table's D call, lacks a check against the DNA. TRBV21-1 is classified as a pseudogene. The CDR3 runs 20 residues. The CDR3: CASSKEARDSGLPRYLEQYF. The CDR3 nucleotides are TGTGCCAGCAGCAAAGAGGCCCGGGACAGCGGACTCCCCCGATATTTGGAGCAGTACTTC.